The 18 T cell receptor beta chains given below trace back to one sample, sequenced in a study of blood T cell repertoires in COVID-19. Produced via immunoSEQ multiplex PCR; TCRdb's table is partial and in-frame only. Among 200,000 to 300,000 clones listed, approximately 90% were seen once. Sequencing used peripheral blood. These receptors were obtained from a woman aged 40 to 50 who had recovered from COVID-19.

CDR3 sequence reads: CASSGASGRSETQYF. The CDR3 DNA reads as TGCGCCAGCAGTGGGGCTAGCGGGAGGTCAGAGACCCAGTACTTC. The chain joins TRBV10-2 to TRBJ2-5; 11 bases are a match to TRBD2. Germline V gene sequence: CDR1 WSHSY, CDR2 SAAADI. The V gene end was trimmed by 4 bases and the J gene end by 4 bases; junction bases not matched to a gene: 5. This CDR3 contains 15 residues.

This clone turned up a few times. This chain joins TRBV24-1 and TRBJ1-1, with D perhaps TRBD1 (5 bases). V lost 4 bases and J 0 bases, leaving 8 bases between the germline ends. The CDR3 runs to 14 residues. Germline V lookup: CDR1 KGHDR, CDR2 SFDVKD. CDR3 sequence: CATSDADMNTEAFF. The CDR3 nucleotides are TGTGCCACCAGTGACGCGGACATGAACACTGAAGCTTTCTTT.

The V gene is TRBV23-1, the J gene TRBJ2-3; no clear D gene. TRBV23-1 is noted as an ORF with a role that remains uncertain. There are 19 residues in the CDR3. Trimming took 4 bases from V and 1 from J, leaving 24 bases between them. CDR3 residues: CASSLFPPAPHEGTDTQYF. The DNA of the CDR3 is TGCGCCAGCAGTCTGTTCCCCCCGGCCCCCCATGAGGGCACAGATACGCAGTATTTT.

The chain joins TRBV9 to TRBJ1-5; the D is unclear. The germline V gene has CDR1 SGDLS and CDR2 YYNGEE. The CDR3 spans 15 residues. V gave up 2 bases and J gave up 0 bases, with 9 bases separating them. The CDR3 region has the DNA TGTGCCAGCAGCGTTTCAAGCTCTAGCAATCAGCCCCAGCATTTT. Protein: CASSVSSSSNQPQHF.

V gene TRBV9 combines with J gene TRBJ2-7; 8 bases line up with TRBD2. CDR1 is SGDLS, CDR2 YYNGEE, per germline. The CDR3 spans 14 residues. The V gene end was trimmed by 0 bases and the J gene end by 4 bases; junction bases not matched to a gene: 3. This chain's CDR3 is CASSVAGGGYEQYF. The CDR3 region has the DNA TGTGCCAGCAGCGTAGCGGGAGGGGGGTACGAGCAGTACTTC.

The chain joins TRBV5-4 to TRBJ2-3; D not certain. Germline V gene data show CDR1 as SGHNT and CDR2 as YYREEE (reference sequence). Trimming stripped 4 bases from V and 2 bases from J, with 17 bases between. The length of the CDR3 is 16 residues. In DNA, the CDR3 is TGTGCCAGCAGCCCGGTTTGGGCCCCGGACACAGATACGCAGTATTTT. Its protein is CASSPVWAPDTDTQYF.

The genes are TRBV18 and TRBJ2-2; 8 positions agree with TRBD1. Trimming removed 2 bases from V and 6 bases from J; junction bases left unmatched: 5. The CDR3 length is 15 residues. Germline V gene lookup returns CDR1 KGHSH and CDR2 LQKENI. The CDR3: CASSPGTGGAGELFF. The CDR3 DNA reads TGTGCCAGCTCACCAGGGACAGGCGGGGCCGGGGAGCTGTTTTTT.

The chain couples TRBV10-1 to TRBJ1-2, with 8 nucleotides matching TRBD1. With 6 bases clipped from V and 5 bases from J, the junction kept 5 bases outside the gene matches. Germline CDR1 WNHNN, CDR2 SYGVQD (reference sequence). The CDR3 contains 13 residues. The DNA for the CDR3 is TGCGCCAGCAGCTCTGACAGGGGTTATGGCTACACCTTC. Protein: CASSSDRGYGYTF.

V is TRBV5-5 and J is TRBJ2-1, with 11 bases lining up with TRBD2. Germline lookup yields CDR1 SGHKS and CDR2 YYEKEE (reference sequence). J was trimmed by 5 bases and V by 3 bases; bases with no gene match: 4. The CDR3 runs 15 residues. CDR3 sequence reads: CASSSGLAVHNEQFF. CDR3 nucleotide sequence: TGTGCCAGCAGCTCGGGACTAGCGGTCCACAATGAGCAGTTCTTC.

CDR3 DNA: TGTGCCAGCAGGGGGGACACCCAAGAGACCCAGTACTTC. Protein: CASRGDTQETQYF. The chain links TRBV25-1 to TRBJ2-5, with a weak D call TRBD1 (6 bases). Germline CDR1 reads MGHDK; CDR2 reads SYGVNS. Trimming pared 6 bases from V and 1 base from J, leaving 9 bases between. The CDR3 totals 13 residues.

This sequence joins TRBV19 and TRBJ1-1, with TRBD1 matching 10 bases. The germline CDR1 and CDR2 sequences are LNHDA and SQIVND (reference sequence). This CDR3 spans 16 amino acids. After removal of 9 bases from V and 1 base from J, the junction contained 11 bases not matched to a gene. The CDR3 loop is CASRTGGGTPNTEAFF. The DNA for the CDR3 is TGTGCCAGCAGGACAGGGGGTGGGACACCGAACACTGAAGCTTTCTTT.

This clone was found once. This chain uses TRBV27 with TRBJ2-1, with TRBD1 as a possible D gene (5 bases). The germline V gene has CDR1 MNHEY and CDR2 SMNVEV (reference sequence). Trimming took off 0 bases at V and 8 bases at J, with 11 bases between the two ends. The CDR3 runs 14 residues. The CDR3 is CASSLSGRVDEQFF. The CDR3 DNA is TGTGCCAGCAGTTTATCGGGCAGGGTGGATGAGCAGTTCTTC.

The table lists this clone with a count of one. V usage is TRBV6-5 and J usage is TRBJ1-6, with 8 nucleotides matching TRBD1. CDR1 MNHEY and CDR2 SVGAGI come from the germline V gene. Trimming removed 1 base from V and 6 bases from J; junction bases left unmatched: 5. The length of the CDR3 is 16 residues. CDR3 bases: TGTGCCAGCAGTTACTTAATAGGACAGGGTAATTCACCCCTCCACTTT. Translation gives CASSYLIGQGNSPLHF.

J is TRBJ1-6 and V is TRBV5-8; unclear D gene. Germline CDR1 reads SGHTS; CDR2 reads YDEGEE. Between the trimmed V and J ends, which lost 0 bases and 3 bases, there was a span of 7 bases. This CDR3 is built from 15 residues. CDR3 DNA: TGTGCCAGCAGCTTGGGCGAGGGCTATAATTCACCCCTCCACTTT. Translating gives CASSLGEGYNSPLHF.

The sample holds a few counts of this clone. V gene TRBV7-5 combines with J gene TRBJ1-5; no check of the table's D call, TRBD1, against the DNA was made. TRBV7-5 is listed as a pseudogene. This CDR3 comprises 16 residues. The CDR3 DNA sequence: TGTGCCAGAAGCTTAGCCGAAACAGGGCTTTGGCAGCCCCAGCATTTT. Translation gives CARSLAETGLWQPQHF.

The sample holds one count of this clone. This sequence joins TRBV19 and TRBJ2-3; the D gene is possibly TRBD2 (6 bases). This CDR3 contains 15 residues. Trimming removed 3 bases from V and 4 bases from J, with 14 bases in between. Germline CDR1 and CDR2: LNHDA and SQIVND (reference sequence). In nucleotides, the CDR3 is TGTGCCAGTAGTATGGGGGGAGCCGTGGCAGATACGCAGTATTTT. Translated: CASSMGGAVADTQYF.

This rearrangement joins TRBV30 to TRBJ1-1; D is possibly TRBD1 (6 bases). V lost 6 bases, J lost 1 base, and 9 bases lay in between. CDR1 is GTSNPN and CDR2 is SVGIG in the germline V gene (reference sequence). The CDR3 is 12 amino acids. The CDR3 DNA reads TGTGCCTGTTACAGGGCGAACACTGAAGCTTTCTTT. Its protein is CACYRANTEAFF.

CDR3 nucleotides: TGTGCCAGCAGCACCCGGGAGGGCCACACAGATACGCAGTATTTT. The encoded protein is CASSTREGHTDTQYF. The chain joins TRBV9 to TRBJ2-3; 8 nucleotides agree with TRBD2. The V segment lost 4 bases and the J segment 2 bases; nucleotides outside the gene matches: 6. In germline, CDR1 is SGDLS, CDR2 YYNGEE. The CDR3 runs to 15 residues.